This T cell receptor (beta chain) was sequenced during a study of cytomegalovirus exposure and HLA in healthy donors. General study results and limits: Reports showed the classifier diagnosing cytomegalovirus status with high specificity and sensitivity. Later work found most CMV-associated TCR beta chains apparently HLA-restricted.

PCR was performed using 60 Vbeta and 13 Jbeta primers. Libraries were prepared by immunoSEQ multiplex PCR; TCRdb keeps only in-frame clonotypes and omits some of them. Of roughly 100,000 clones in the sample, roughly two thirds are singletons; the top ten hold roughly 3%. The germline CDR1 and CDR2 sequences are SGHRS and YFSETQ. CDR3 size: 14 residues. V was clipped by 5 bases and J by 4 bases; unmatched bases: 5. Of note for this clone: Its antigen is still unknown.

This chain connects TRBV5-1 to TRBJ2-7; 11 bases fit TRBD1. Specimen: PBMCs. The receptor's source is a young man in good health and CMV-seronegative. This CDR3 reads CASSGQGASYEQYF. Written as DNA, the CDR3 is TGCGCCAGCAGTGGACAGGGGGCATCTTACGAGCAGTACTTC.